The 17 T cell receptor delta chains below all came from one sample that was sequenced in a study of Vδ1+ human thymocytes. The study, taken as a whole, reports: Highly polyclonal TRG and TRD repertoires with Gaussian CDR3 length distributions appeared in thymus.

The template was reverse-transcribed extracted RNA. The CDR3 regions were amplified by multiplex PCR from V-gene primers to a constant-region primer. TCRdb reapplied CATT to the multiplex PCR reads. The repertoire has some 19,000 delta-chain clones, 7% to 8.5% of them found once; the top ten carry less than 1%. The antigens for these receptors are not known. The specimen was Vdelta1+ gamma-delta thymocytes from the thymus. As for subset: FACS-sorted CD3+ TCRalphabeta- TCRVdelta1+ TCRVdelta2- thymocytes. The receptors come from a child under two years old who had congenital heart surgery.

This chain links TRDV1 with TRDJ1, with D perhaps assigned TRDD2 or TRDD3 (7 bases each). CDR1 is TSWWSYY and CDR2 is QGS in the germline V gene. The length of the CDR3 is 19 residues. V lost 1 base and J lost 0, with 21 bases in between. The CDR3 spells CALGERLLPGDKYTDKLIF. CDR3 nucleotide sequence: TGTGCTCTTGGGGAACGACTCCTTCCTGGGGATAAGTACACCGATAAACTCATCTTT.

This clone was observed a handful of times. This chain joins TRDV1 and TRDJ1; 9 bases are a match to TRDD3. V lost 2 bases and J lost 0; bases outside the gene matches: 13. Germline CDR1 reads TSWWSYY; CDR2 reads QGS. CDR3 length: 19 amino acids. Here the CDR3 DNA reads TGTGCTCTTGGGGAATGGGGGTTCCTACTGGGGGACCACACCGATAAACTCATCTTT. Its protein product is CALGEWGFLLGDHTDKLIF.

The chain uses TRDV1 and TRDJ1, with 12 bases fitting TRDD3. The CDR3 loop spans 22 amino acids. J was trimmed by 0 bases and V by 0 bases; bases with no gene match: 17. The germline gives CDR1 TSWWSYY, CDR2 QGS. CDR3 sequence: CALGELDNLYWGIHGYTDKLIF. The DNA for the CDR3 is TGTGCTCTTGGGGAACTAGATAACCTGTACTGGGGGATACACGGGTACACCGATAAACTCATCTTT.

The chain carries TRDV1 and TRDJ1; 8 bases are shared with TRDD3. The CDR3 contains 23 residues. CDR1 TSWWSYY and CDR2 QGS come from the germline V gene. Trimming cost V 3 bases and J 0 bases; bases outside gene matches: 27. This CDR3 reads CALGEPIGARTWAGYGYTDKLIF. In DNA, the CDR3 is TGTGCTCTTGGGGAGCCTATTGGGGCGAGGACCTGGGCGGGATACGGGTACACCGATAAACTCATCTTT.

This clone was counted a few times. V is TRDV1 and J is TRDJ1; 12 nucleotides match TRDD3. The CDR3 is 20 residues long. V lost 2 bases to trimming and J lost 1 base; unmatched junction nucleotides: 14. The V gene's germline CDR1 is TSWWSYY and CDR2 QGS. CDR3 protein: CALGEAVPYWGIQCTDKLIF. CDR3 sequence (DNA): TGTGCTCTTGGGGAAGCGGTACCGTACTGGGGGATACAGTGCACCGATAAACTCATCTTT.

This chain joins TRDV1 and TRDJ1; 10 bases line up with TRDD3. This CDR3 region has 20 residues. Unmatched junction bases numbered 16, after V lost 3 bases and J lost 0 bases. Germline CDR1 is TSWWSYY and CDR2 is QGS. The CDR3: CALGDRSHYWGMGYTDKLIF. The DNA for the CDR3 is TGTGCTCTTGGGGACCGTTCCCACTACTGGGGGATGGGGTACACCGATAAACTCATCTTT.

The chain links TRDV1 to TRDJ1; the match to TRDD3 covers 13 bases. No J gene is reported in TCRdb; it was inferred here by comparing the DNA with germline. J gave up 0 bases and V 1 base, and 11 bases lay outside the gene matches. Germline loops: CDR1 TSWWSYY, CDR2 QGS. CDR3 length: 20 amino acids. The CDR3 DNA reads as TGTGCTCTTGGGGAACAGTACTGGGGGATACGCTTTAGGAACACCGATAAACTCATCTTT. This gives the protein CALGEQYWGIRFRNTDKLIF.

By proportion, this clone is medium-sized. The chain recombines TRDV2 with TRDJ1, with a weak D call TRDD3 (5 bases). The CDR3 covers 12 residues. In germline, CDR1 is GEAIGNYY, CDR2 EKD. Trimming took off 5 bases at V and 1 base at J, with 7 bases between the two ends. The DNA of the CDR3 is TGTGCCTGTGGGGGGTTCACCGATAAACTCATCTTT. This encodes CACGGFTDKLIF.

In its sample, this clone was seen a few times. This chain connects TRDV1 to TRDJ1, with 10 bases lining up with TRDD3. The ends lost 4 bases at V and 1 base at J; junction bases unmatched: 15. The CDR3 is 19 residues long. Per the germline V gene, CDR1 is TSWWSYY and CDR2 is QGS. The CDR3 reads CALGGSWGIHVWSTDKLIF. CDR3 DNA: TGTGCTCTTGGGGGAAGTTGGGGGATACATGTATGGAGCACCGATAAACTCATCTTT.

The chain is built from TRDV1 and TRDJ1, with 10 bases matching TRDD3. Unmatched junction bases numbered 8, after V lost 4 bases and J lost 0 bases. The CDR3 runs to 17 residues. The germline CDR1 and CDR2 sequences are TSWWSYY and QGS. The CDR3 loop is CALGAPPTGGYTDKLIF. The CDR3 DNA reads TGTGCTCTTGGGGCCCCTCCTACTGGGGGATACACCGATAAACTCATCTTT.

A few counts support this clone. The chain employs TRDV1 and TRDJ2; D is perhaps TRDD3 (6 bases). Germline V gives CDR1 TSWWSYY, CDR2 QGS. The ends were cut back, 3 bases at V and 8 bases at J, with 22 bases in the middle. This CDR3 is built from 17 residues. The CDR3 spells CALGEPPAPYWDAQLFF. CDR3 nucleotides: TGTGCTCTTGGGGAGCCGCCCGCACCGTACTGGGATGCACAACTCTTCTTT.

Comments on this clone: Distinct nucleotide sequences in the sample also encode this CDR3. The V gene is TRDV2, the J gene TRDJ1; 9 nucleotides agree with TRDD3. Germline CDR1 reads GEAIGNYY; CDR2 reads EKD. The V gene end was trimmed by 5 bases and the J gene end by 0 bases; junction bases not matched to a gene: 15. The CDR3 has 18 residues. The CDR3 region is CACACSHWGTLYTDKLIF. The CDR3 DNA sequence: TGTGCCTGTGCATGTTCTCACTGGGGGACACTATACACCGATAAACTCATCTTT.

This clone has more than one count but fewer than ten. The chain couples TRDV1 to TRDJ2, with D perhaps matching TRDD3 (6 bases). The CDR3 covers 18 residues. Per the germline V gene, CDR1 is TSWWSYY and CDR2 is QGS. The V gene lost 1 base and the J gene lost 2 bases, with 17 bases spanning the gap. The CDR3 sequence is CALGERSSGGTLTAQLFF. CDR3 DNA: TGTGCTCTTGGGGAACGGAGTTCAGGGGGAACCTTGACAGCACAACTCTTCTTT.

This clone was picked up a small number of times. The rearrangement uses TRDV1 and TRDJ1; 12 positions match TRDD3. This CDR3 spans 26 amino acids. From germline, CDR1 is TSWWSYY and CDR2 QGS. J was trimmed by 0 bases and V by 3 bases; bases with no gene match: 32. CDR3 residues: CALGDIRSYDSPRGLGDTLYTDKLIF. The CDR3 coding sequence is TGTGCTCTTGGGGATATTCGTTCCTACGACTCACCGCGGGGACTGGGGGATACCTTATACACCGATAAACTCATCTTT.

With regard to this clone: The same CDR3 is also encoded by other DNA sequences in this sample. The rearrangement links TRDV1 to TRDJ1; 7 positions match TRDD3. V dropped 9 bases and J dropped 0; count of bases not matched to a gene: 16. The germline V gene has CDR1 TSWWSYY and CDR2 QGS. There are 17 residues in the CDR3. The CDR3 loop is CALRYEGGTGDTDKLIF. DNA of the CDR3: TGTGCTCTCCGATACGAGGGCGGTACTGGGGACACCGATAAACTCATCTTT.

The table lists this clone with a few counts. The chain joins TRDV1 to TRDJ1; no firm D call. The CDR3 sequence is 16 residues long. The germline CDR1 and CDR2 sequences are TSWWSYY and QGS. The V end was cut by 1 base, the J end by 0 bases, with 12 bases between. CDR3: CALGEPHFWYTDKLIF. The DNA for the CDR3 is TGTGCTCTTGGGGAACCCCATTTTTGGTACACCGATAAACTCATCTTT.

This clone was recorded a few times. The V gene is TRDV1, the J gene TRDJ1; no definite D call. The CDR3 length is 23 residues. CDR1 is TSWWSYY and CDR2 is QGS in the germline V gene. V was pared by 0 bases and J by 5 bases, with 37 bases between. CDR3 nucleotide sequence: TGTGCTCTTGGGGAACTGTCCGTTCACCATCTCACCGTGTCAGTTCTCATTGTGGATAAACTCATCTTT. It encodes CALGELSVHHLTVSVLIVDKLIF.